Listed below are T cell receptor beta chains from one sample, sequenced in a study of blood T cell repertoires in COVID-19. TCRdb's table, derived via immunoSEQ multiplex PCR, lists solely in-frame clones and lacks some. The sample contains about 160,000 clones, about 90% of which appear only once. Sequenced sample: peripheral blood. The receptors shown here come from a man older than 75 with acute or convalescent COVID-19. The CDR3 runs from the conserved cysteine through the conserved F or W. D genes are given only for firm matches. Size is stated for part of the rows, as once, few or many counts, or as a class when the clone is expanded.

j_gene,d_gene,v_gene,abundance,CDR3nt,CDR3aa
TRBJ1-2,TRBD1,TRBV4-1,once,TGCGCCAGCAGCCAACCCTCAGGGGGACATTTCTATGGCTACACCTTC,CASSQPSGGHFYGYTF
TRBJ2-1,TRBD1,TRBV19,-,TGTGCCAGTAGGACCTGGGACAGTTACAATGAGCAGTTCTTC,CASRTWDSYNEQFF
TRBJ1-1,TRBD1,TRBV14,-,TGTGCCAGCAAGGGACAGACTATGAACACTGAAGCTTTCTTT,CASKGQTMNTEAFF
TRBJ1-5,-,TRBV19,-,TGTGCCAGTAGTACTGCGAATCAGCCCCAGCATTTT,CASSTANQPQHF
TRBJ1-2,-,TRBV2,-,TGTGCCAGCAGCGGCGGTACAGGGTTAGGCTATGGCTACACCTTC,CASSGGTGLGYGYTF
TRBJ1-2,TRBD1,TRBV5-1,-,TGCGCCAGCAGCTTGGCGACAGGGATGGTGGATGGCTACACCTTC,CASSLATGMVDGYTF
TRBJ1-1,-,TRBV5-1,-,TGCGCCAGCAGTGTCTCCTTGAACACTGAAGCTTTCTTT,CASSVSLNTEAFF
TRBJ1-1,-,TRBV2,-,TGTGCCAGCAAGCTTGGTCCAGGGAGGGACACTGAAGCTTTCTTT,CASKLGPGRDTEAFF
TRBJ1-1,-,TRBV11-3,-,TGTGCCAGCAGCTACAGAGGGGGATCCACTGAAGCTTTCTTT,CASSYRGGSTEAFF
TRBJ2-3,-,TRBV29-1,-,TGCAGCGTTGAAGGCCTAGCAAGGAATACGCAGTATTTT,CSVEGLARNTQYF
TRBJ2-5,-,TRBV7-2,-,TGTGCCAGCAGCTTAGCGGGGCTAGCGAGCACCCAAGAGACCCAGTACTTC,CASSLAGLASTQETQYF
TRBJ1-4,TRBD1,TRBV10-3,-,TGTGCCATCAGCCGGGGACAGGGTTCTGAAAAACTGTTTTTT,CAISRGQGSEKLFF
TRBJ1-2,-,TRBV3-1/TRBV3-2,-,TGTGCCAGCAGCCCCCGGACAGACTATGGCTACACCTTC,CASSPRTDYGYTF
TRBJ1-3,-,TRBV15,-,TGTGCCACCAGCAGAGATTTGCAGGCCCCTCAAAACACCATATATTTT,CATSRDLQAPQNTIYF
TRBJ2-5,-,TRBV5-1,-,TGCGCCAGCAGCTTACAGACTCTTCGGGAGAGGACCCAGTACTTC,CASSLQTLRERTQYF
TRBJ2-7,-,TRBV2,-,TGTGCCAGCAGTGGGGGGACTCGAGTGGTCGAGCAGTACTTC,CASSGGTRVVEQYF
TRBJ2-5,TRBD1,TRBV11-2,-,TGTGCCAGCAGCTTAGGCGACAGGGGGCTTGAAGAGACCCAGTACTTC,CASSLGDRGLEETQYF
TRBJ1-2,-,TRBV5-8,-,TGTGCCAGCAGCACCTCAGTCCTTTATGGCTACACCTTC,CASSTSVLYGYTF
TRBJ2-2,-,TRBV7-9,-,TGTGCCAGCAGCTTAGGGACAGCGAACACCGGGGAGCTGTTTTTT,CASSLGTANTGELFF
TRBJ2-6,-,TRBV27,-,TGTGCCAGCAGTTCAAACTCTGGGGCCAACGTCCTGACTTTC,CASSSNSGANVLTF